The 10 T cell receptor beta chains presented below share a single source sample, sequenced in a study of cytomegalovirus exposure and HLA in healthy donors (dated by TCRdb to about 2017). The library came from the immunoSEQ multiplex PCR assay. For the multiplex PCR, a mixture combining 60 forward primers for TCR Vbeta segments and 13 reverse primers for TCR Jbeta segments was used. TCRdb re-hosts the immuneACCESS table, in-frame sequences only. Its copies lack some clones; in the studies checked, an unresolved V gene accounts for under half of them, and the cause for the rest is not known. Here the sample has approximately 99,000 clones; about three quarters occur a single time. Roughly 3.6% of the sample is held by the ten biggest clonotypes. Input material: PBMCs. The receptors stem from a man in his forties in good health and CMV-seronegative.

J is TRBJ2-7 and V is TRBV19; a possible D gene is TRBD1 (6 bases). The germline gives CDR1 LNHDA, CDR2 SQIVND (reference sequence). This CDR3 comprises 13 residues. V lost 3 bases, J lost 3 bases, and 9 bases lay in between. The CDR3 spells CASSILTGYEQYF. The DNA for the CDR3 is TGTGCCAGTAGTATTCTGACAGGCTACGAGCAGTACTTC.

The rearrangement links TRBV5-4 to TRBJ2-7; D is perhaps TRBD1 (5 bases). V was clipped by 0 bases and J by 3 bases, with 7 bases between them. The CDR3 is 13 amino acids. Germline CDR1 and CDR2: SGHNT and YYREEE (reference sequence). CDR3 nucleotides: TGTGCCAGCAGCTTGGTAACAGGCTACGAGCAGTACTTC. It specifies CASSLVTGYEQYF.

DNA for the CDR3: TGTGCCAGCAGCCCAGGACTAGAGATTTACAATGAGCAGTTCTTC. It translates to CASSPGLEIYNEQFF. The rearrangement joins TRBV4-2 to TRBJ2-1; 7 nucleotides align to TRBD2. Trimming at V came to 4 bases and at J to 4 bases, leaving 7 bases not matched to a gene. This CDR3 spans 15 amino acids. CDR1 is LGHNA, CDR2 YNFKEQ, per germline.

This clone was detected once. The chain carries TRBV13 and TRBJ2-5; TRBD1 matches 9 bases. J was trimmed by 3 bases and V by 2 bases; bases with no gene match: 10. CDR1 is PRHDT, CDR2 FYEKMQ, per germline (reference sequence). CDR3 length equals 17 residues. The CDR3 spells CASSLSGQGFPKETQYF. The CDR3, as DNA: TGTGCCAGCAGCTTATCTGGACAGGGGTTCCCCAAAGAGACCCAGTACTTC.

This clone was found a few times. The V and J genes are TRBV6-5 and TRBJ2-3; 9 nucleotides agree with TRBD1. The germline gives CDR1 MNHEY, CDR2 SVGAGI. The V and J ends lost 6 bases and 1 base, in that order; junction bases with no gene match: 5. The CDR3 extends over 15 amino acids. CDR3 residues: CASRRRDRGTDTQYF. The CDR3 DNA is TGTGCCAGCAGACGCCGGGACAGGGGCACAGATACGCAGTATTTT.

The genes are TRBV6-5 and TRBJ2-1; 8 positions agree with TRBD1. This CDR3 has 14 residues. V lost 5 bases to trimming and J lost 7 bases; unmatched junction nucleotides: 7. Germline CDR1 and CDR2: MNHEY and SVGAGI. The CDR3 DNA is TGTGCCAGCAGTCAGAGGACAGGGTATAATGAGCAGTTCTTC. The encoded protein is CASSQRTGYNEQFF.

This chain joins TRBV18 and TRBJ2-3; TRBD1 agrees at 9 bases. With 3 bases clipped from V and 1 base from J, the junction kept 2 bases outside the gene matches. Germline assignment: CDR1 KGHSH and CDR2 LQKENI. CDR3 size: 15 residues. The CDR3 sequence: CASSPRDRGTDTQYF. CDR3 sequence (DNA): TGTGCCAGCTCACCCCGGGACAGGGGCACAGATACGCAGTATTTT. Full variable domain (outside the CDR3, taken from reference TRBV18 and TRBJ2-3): NAGVMQNPRHLVRRRGQEARLRCSPMKGHSHVYWYRQLPEEGLKFMVYLQKENIIDESGMPKERFSAEFPKEGPSILRIQQVVRGDSAAYFCASSPRDRGTDTQYFGPGTRLTVL.

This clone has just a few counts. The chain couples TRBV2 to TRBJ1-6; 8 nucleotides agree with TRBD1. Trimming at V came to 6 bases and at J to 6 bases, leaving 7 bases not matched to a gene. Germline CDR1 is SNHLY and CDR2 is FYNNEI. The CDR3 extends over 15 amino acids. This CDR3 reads CASRIDRGGNSPLHF. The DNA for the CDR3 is TGTGCCAGCAGGATTGACAGGGGAGGTAATTCACCCCTCCACTTT.

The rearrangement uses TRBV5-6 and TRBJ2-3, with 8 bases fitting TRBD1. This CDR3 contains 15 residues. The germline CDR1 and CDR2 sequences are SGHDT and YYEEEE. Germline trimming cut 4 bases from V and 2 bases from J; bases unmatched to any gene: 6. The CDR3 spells CASSIYRGATDTQYF. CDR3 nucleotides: TGTGCCAGCAGCATATACAGGGGGGCCACAGATACGCAGTATTTT.

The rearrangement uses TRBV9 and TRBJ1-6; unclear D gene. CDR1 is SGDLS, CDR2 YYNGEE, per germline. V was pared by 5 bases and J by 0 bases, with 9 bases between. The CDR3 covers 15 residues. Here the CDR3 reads CASSHRSSYNSPLHF. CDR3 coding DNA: TGTGCCAGCAGTCATAGGAGCTCCTATAATTCACCCCTCCACTTT.